These 27 T cell receptor beta chains were all obtained from the same sample, sequenced in a study of cytomegalovirus exposure and HLA in healthy donors. The PCR used 60 Vbeta and 13 Jbeta primers. Produced via immunoSEQ multiplex PCR; TCRdb's table is partial and in-frame only. Counted here are 160,000 or so clones, about two thirds occurring once; the ten biggest clones make up under 3.5%. The sample consisted of PBMCs. The receptors stem from a woman in her twenties or thirties in good health and CMV-seronegative.

This chain links TRBV28 with TRBJ1-5; D is unclear. Per the germline V gene, CDR1 is MDHEN and CDR2 is SYDVKM. V lost 10 bases and J lost 5, with 18 bases in between. The CDR3 covers 14 residues. The CDR3 loop reads CATDLAVTYQPQHF. DNA for the CDR3: TGTGCCACCGATCTAGCGGTTACATATCAGCCCCAGCATTTT.

As DNA, the CDR3 is TGTGCCAGAAGCCCTAGCGGGGGAGGCACAGATACGCAGTATTTT. Protein product: CARSPSGGGTDTQYF. The chain combines TRBV5-3 with TRBJ2-3; 10 positions match TRBD2. TRBV5-3 is an open reading frame whose function is uncertain. CDR3 length: 15 residues. V was clipped by 4 bases and J by 1 base; unmatched bases: 3.

The count of this clone is one. This chain links TRBV19 with TRBJ1-1, with D uncertain. Germline CDR1 reads LNHDA; CDR2 reads SQIVND (reference sequence). V shed 0 bases and J shed 13 bases, with 15 bases lying between them. CDR3 length equals 13 residues. The CDR3 reads CASSIDRDTGDFF. The CDR3 coding sequence is TGTGCCAGTAGTATAGACCGGGATACCGGGGATTTCTTT.

The chain links TRBV2 to TRBJ2-3; TRBD2 matches at 7 bases. V shed 5 bases, J shed 1 base, and the junction held 6 bases outside the gene matches. Germline-derived CDR1 and CDR2 are SNHLY and FYNNEI. The CDR3 is 15 amino acids. In DNA, the CDR3 is TGTGCCAGCAGTAATGGACTAGGGGGCACAGATACGCAGTATTTT. Its protein product is CASSNGLGGTDTQYF.

The chain uses TRBV7-9 and TRBJ2-1; no clear D. CDR1 SEHNR and CDR2 FQNEAQ come from the germline V gene (reference sequence). Trimming removed 1 base at V and 4 bases at J, with 8 bases between. The CDR3 contains 14 residues. The CDR3 DNA follows: TGTGCCAGCAGCTTAGTTAACGGTTACAATGAGCAGTTCTTC. Its translation: CASSLVNGYNEQFF.

The chain carries TRBV28 and TRBJ2-1; D remains unclear. The germline CDR1 and CDR2 sequences are MDHEN and SYDVKM. The CDR3 spans 14 residues. Trimming cost V 5 bases and J 7 bases, with 15 bases left between them. For the CDR3, the DNA is TGTGCCAGCAGTCTAGACCCAGAAGCAAATGAGCAGTTCTTC. Translated: CASSLDPEANEQFF.

CDR3 coding DNA: TGTGCCAGCAGTTTGATGGCGGAGCATCAGCCCCAGCATTTT. Its protein product is CASSLMAEHQPQHF. The chain carries TRBV28 and TRBJ1-5; D is undetermined. The CDR3 spans 14 residues. Germline CDR1 is MDHEN and CDR2 is SYDVKM. V dropped 3 bases and J dropped 5 bases, with 11 bases sitting between them.

This sequence joins TRBV6-6 and TRBJ2-5; weak D call: TRBD2 (6 bases). The CDR3 length is 14 residues. V was shortened by 5 bases and J by 9 bases, with 19 bases between the two germline ends. Per germline, CDR1 MNHNY and CDR2 SVGAGI (reference sequence). This CDR3 reads CASSPRDWEVAQYF. For the CDR3, the DNA is TGTGCCAGCAGTCCCCGGGACTGGGAAGTTGCCCAGTACTTC.

The chain links TRBV7-6 to TRBJ2-3, with D perhaps TRBD2 (6 bases). Trimming cost V 5 bases and J 2 bases, with 8 bases left between them. The V gene's germline CDR1 is SGHVS and CDR2 FNYEAQ. The CDR3 covers 13 residues. CDR3 in DNA: TGTGCCAGCAGCCCGGGACTCACAGATACGCAGTATTTT. Amino acids: CASSPGLTDTQYF.

The chain links TRBV4-2 to TRBJ2-7; 7 positions match TRBD2. The germline V gene encodes CDR1 LGHNA and CDR2 YNFKEQ. The length of the CDR3 is 15 residues. Losses at the gene ends were 1 base for V and 7 bases for J; bases not matched to a gene: 10. The CDR3 sequence is CASSQAGGGPREQYF. In DNA form, the CDR3 reads TGTGCCAGCAGCCAAGCGGGAGGAGGGCCTAGGGAGCAGTACTTC.

The V and J genes are TRBV2 and TRBJ2-7; TRBD1 matches 9 bases. The CDR3 is made up of 14 amino acids. The V and J ends lost 6 bases and 4 bases, in that order; junction bases with no gene match: 7. CDR1 is SNHLY, CDR2 FYNNEI, per germline. CDR3 nucleotides: TGTGCCAGCAGCGCAGGGGACAGGGCATACGAGCAGTACTTC. Amino acids: CASSAGDRAYEQYF.

As for this clone: The sample contains more than one DNA sequence encoding this CDR3. The rearrangement joins TRBV29-1 to TRBJ2-5, with 8 bases matching TRBD1. Germline V gene data show CDR1 as SQVTM and CDR2 as ANQGSEA. J was trimmed by 5 bases and V by 1 base; bases with no gene match: 6. The CDR3 spans 14 residues. As DNA, the CDR3 is TGCAGCGTTGAAGGGGCAGGGGGCGGGGAGACCCAGTACTTC. This encodes CSVEGAGGGETQYF.

This clone was recorded once. The chain uses TRBV7-9 and TRBJ1-1; 8 nucleotides line up with TRBD1. The CDR3 runs to 15 residues. CDR1 SEHNR and CDR2 FQNEAQ come from the germline V gene (reference sequence). The V segment lost 4 bases and the J segment 1 base; nucleotides outside the gene matches: 5. CDR3 in amino acids: CASSYSGTGNTEAFF. The CDR3 coding sequence is TGTGCCAGCAGCTACTCCGGGACAGGGAACACTGAAGCTTTCTTT.

This sequence joins TRBV10-3 and TRBJ2-1; a weak D match, TRBD1 (6 bases). Trimming removed 0 bases from V and 4 bases from J, with 19 bases in between. This CDR3 has 18 residues. From germline, CDR1 is ENHRY and CDR2 SYGVKD. In nucleotides, the CDR3 is TGTGCCATCAGTGAGTCTTCCGACAGGTCAGCCGTTTACAATGAGCAGTTCTTC. It is translated as CAISESSDRSAVYNEQFF.

This clone occurred a few times. The chain employs TRBV4-1 and TRBJ1-2; D is possibly TRBD1 (5 bases). V was trimmed by 1 base and J by 7 bases, leaving 10 bases between them. CDR1 and CDR2 (germline): MGHRA, YSYEKL. This CDR3 region has 13 residues. The CDR3 region is CASSQGQGFGYTF. The CDR3 region has the DNA TGCGCCAGCAGCCAAGGGCAGGGCTTTGGCTACACCTTC.

The chain joins TRBV19 to TRBJ1-2; D perhaps matches TRBD1 (5 bases). The CDR3 is 14 residues long. V lost 6 bases, J lost 0 bases, and 11 bases lay in between. Germline V lookup: CDR1 LNHDA, CDR2 SQIVND (reference sequence). This CDR3 is CASSLPTANYGYTF. CDR3 in DNA: TGTGCCAGTAGCCTCCCGACAGCTAACTATGGCTACACCTTC.

This sequence joins TRBV27 and TRBJ2-1, with a weak D call TRBD1 (6 bases). There are 13 residues in the CDR3. V shed 6 bases and J shed 9 bases, with 15 bases lying between them. Germline V lookup: CDR1 MNHEY, CDR2 SMNVEV (reference sequence). Here the CDR3 DNA reads TGTGCCAGCAGCTTAGGTTCAGGGGTTGAGCAGTTCTTC. This codes for CASSLGSGVEQFF.

The table lists this clone with a few counts. This chain connects TRBV9 to TRBJ1-4; 7 bases line up with TRBD1. The trim removed 2 bases at V and 2 bases at J, leaving 3 bases unmatched. The germline CDR1 and CDR2 sequences are SGDLS and YYNGEE. The CDR3 spans 15 residues. CDR3 DNA sequence: TGTGCCAGCAGCGTCACAGGGGCTACTAATGAAAAACTGTTTTTT. Translated: CASSVTGATNEKLFF.

The V and J genes are TRBV4-1 and TRBJ2-5; 7 bases align to TRBD2. This CDR3 has 16 amino acids. Germline V gene data show CDR1 as MGHRA and CDR2 as YSYEKL. V shed 1 base and J 5 bases; nucleotides not matched to a gene: 10. The CDR3 DNA reads as TGCGCCAGCAGCCAAGTGAGGACAAGGGACTATGAGACCCAGTACTTC. This sequence encodes CASSQVRTRDYETQYF.

V and J are TRBV28 and TRBJ2-7; tentatively, D is TRBD1 (7 bases). Trimming left V 4 bases short and J 6 bases short, with 13 bases between. Germline assignment: CDR1 MDHEN and CDR2 SYDVKM. The CDR3 length is 13 residues. The CDR3 reads CASSSAGGIEQYF. The CDR3 coding sequence is TGTGCCAGCAGTTCGGCAGGGGGGATCGAGCAGTACTTC.

V gene TRBV6-1 combines with J gene TRBJ2-3; 7 positions agree with TRBD1. With V trimmed by 4 bases and J by 3 bases, 4 bases remained unmatched. The CDR3 runs to 14 residues. CDR1 is MNHNS, CDR2 SASEGT, per germline. CDR3 sequence: CASSGGTETDTQYF. CDR3 coding DNA: TGTGCCAGCAGTGGTGGGACAGAAACAGATACGCAGTATTTT.

This clone was detected only a few times. The chain uses TRBV7-2 and TRBJ1-1; tentative D call: TRBD1 (5 bases). V was shortened by 1 base and J by 4 bases, with 16 bases between the two germline ends. The CDR3 has 16 residues. Germline V lookup: CDR1 SGHTA, CDR2 FQGNSA. CDR3 sequence: CASSLVTAPFSTEAFF. In nucleotides, the CDR3 is TGTGCCAGCAGCTTAGTGACAGCCCCTTTTAGCACTGAAGCTTTCTTT.

This clone has a handful of counts. This rearrangement joins TRBV5-5 to TRBJ1-1; D remains unclear. The V gene's germline CDR1 is SGHKS and CDR2 YYEKEE (reference sequence). The CDR3 length is 14 residues. V was pared by 2 bases and J by 1 base, with 9 bases between. CDR3 sequence (DNA): TGTGCCAGCAGCTTTCTGTCAGAGAACACTGAAGCTTTCTTT. Protein: CASSFLSENTEAFF.

Here the CDR3 reads CASSRQGLNEQYF. DNA for the CDR3: TGTGCCAGCAGCCGACAGGGTCTCAACGAGCAGTACTTC. This chain uses TRBV5-4 with TRBJ2-7; 7 bases match TRBD1. Trimming took 4 bases from V and 5 from J; bases not matched to a gene: 6. Per germline, CDR1 SGHNT and CDR2 YYREEE (reference sequence). The length of the CDR3 is 13 residues.

This chain uses TRBV29-1 with TRBJ2-7, with no clear D. Per the germline V gene, CDR1 is SQVTM and CDR2 is ANQGSEA. The CDR3 is made up of 12 amino acids. V was trimmed by 3 bases and J by 5 bases, leaving 11 bases between them. The chain's CDR3 is CSVEALLDEQYF. CDR3 nucleotide sequence: TGCAGCGTTGAGGCTCTCCTGGACGAGCAGTACTTC.

This clone has just one count. The J gene is TRBJ2-2, the V gene TRBV6-5; a possible D gene is TRBD2 (5 bases). Germline values: CDR1 MNHEY, CDR2 SVGAGI. V lost 7 bases to trimming and J lost 0 bases, with 9 bases between them. This CDR3 contains 14 residues. In nucleotides, the CDR3 is TGTGCCAGCATGAGGGAACCGAACACCGGGGAGCTGTTTTTT. It translates to CASMREPNTGELFF.

This clone was counted only a few times. This CDR3 reads CASSPNRDFGYTF. CDR3 nucleotides: TGTGCCAGCAGTCCCAACCGGGACTTCGGCTACACCTTC. This chain links TRBV28 with TRBJ1-2, with a tentative D call TRBD1 (5 bases). Per germline, CDR1 MDHEN and CDR2 SYDVKM. The V and J ends lost 5 bases and 8 bases respectively, with 15 bases between them. This CDR3 comprises 13 residues.